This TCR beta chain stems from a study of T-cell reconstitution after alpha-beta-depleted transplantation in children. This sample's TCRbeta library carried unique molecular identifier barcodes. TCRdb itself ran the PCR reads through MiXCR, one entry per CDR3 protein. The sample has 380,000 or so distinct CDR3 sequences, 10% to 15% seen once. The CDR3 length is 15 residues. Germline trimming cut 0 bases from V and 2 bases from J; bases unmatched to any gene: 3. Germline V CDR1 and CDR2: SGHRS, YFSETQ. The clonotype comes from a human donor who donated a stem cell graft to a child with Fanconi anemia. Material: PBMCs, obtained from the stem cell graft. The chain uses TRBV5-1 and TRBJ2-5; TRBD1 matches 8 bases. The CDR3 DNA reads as TGCGCCAGCAGCTTGGAGAACAGGGGGCAAGAGACCCAGTACTTC. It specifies CASSLENRGQETQYF.